This T cell receptor (beta chain) emerged from a study of control samples from healthy donors and cancer patients. Profiling relied on immunoSEQ multiplex PCR, and the TCRdb table lists in-frame clones only, not all of them. Seen here are some 150,000 clones, roughly 89% observed once, and the top ten hold over 6%. The germline V and J ends were trimmed by 1 base and 3 bases, with 6 bases remaining between them. There are 13 residues in the CDR3. Germline CDR1 SEHNR, CDR2 FQNEAQ (reference sequence). The source of this sequence is a man aged 18 to 30 in good health. Sequenced input: blood. This chain connects TRBV7-9 to TRBJ1-1; D remains unclear. The CDR3 here is CASSLGRYTEAFF. DNA for the CDR3: TGTGCCAGCAGCTTAGGTCGGTACACTGAAGCTTTCTTT.